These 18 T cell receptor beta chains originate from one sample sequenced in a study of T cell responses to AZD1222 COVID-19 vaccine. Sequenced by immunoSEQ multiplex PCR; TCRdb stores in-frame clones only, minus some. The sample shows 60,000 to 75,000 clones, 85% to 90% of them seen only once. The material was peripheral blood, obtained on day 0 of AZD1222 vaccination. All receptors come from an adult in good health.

CDR3 in amino acids: CASSSEGTVNYGYTF. As DNA, the CDR3 is TGCGCCAGCAGCTCTGAGGGGACAGTTAACTATGGCTACACCTTC. V gene TRBV5-1 combines with J gene TRBJ1-2; the match to TRBD1 covers 7 bases. The CDR3 has 15 residues. Germline CDR1 and CDR2: SGHRS and YFSETQ. Germline trimming cut 3 bases from V and 1 base from J; bases unmatched to any gene: 6.

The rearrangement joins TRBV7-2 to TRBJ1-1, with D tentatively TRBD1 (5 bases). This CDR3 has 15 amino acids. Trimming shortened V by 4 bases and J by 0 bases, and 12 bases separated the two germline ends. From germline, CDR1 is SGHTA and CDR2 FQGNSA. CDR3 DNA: TGTGCCAGCAGCTGGACAACGGTGGTGAACACTGAAGCTTTCTTT. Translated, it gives CASSWTTVVNTEAFF.

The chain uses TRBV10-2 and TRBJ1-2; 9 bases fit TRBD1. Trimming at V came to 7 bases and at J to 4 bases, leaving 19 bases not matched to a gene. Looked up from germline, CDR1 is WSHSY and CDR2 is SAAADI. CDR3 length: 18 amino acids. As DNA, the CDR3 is TGCGCCAGCATGGGGCCGGGACAGGGCGTGGATCGGGGCTATGGCTACACCTTC. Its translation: CASMGPGQGVDRGYGYTF.

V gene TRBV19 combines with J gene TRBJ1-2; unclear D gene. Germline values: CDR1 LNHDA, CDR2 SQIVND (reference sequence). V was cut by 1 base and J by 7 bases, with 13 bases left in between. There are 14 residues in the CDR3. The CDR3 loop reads CASSIVEGGPGYTF. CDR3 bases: TGTGCCAGTAGTATAGTGGAGGGAGGCCCTGGCTACACCTTC.

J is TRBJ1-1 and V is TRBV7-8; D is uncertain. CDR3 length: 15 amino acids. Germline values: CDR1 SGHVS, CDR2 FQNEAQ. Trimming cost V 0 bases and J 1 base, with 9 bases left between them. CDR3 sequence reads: CASSLARLGNTEAFF. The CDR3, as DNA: TGTGCCAGCAGCTTAGCCCGACTTGGGAACACTGAAGCTTTCTTT.

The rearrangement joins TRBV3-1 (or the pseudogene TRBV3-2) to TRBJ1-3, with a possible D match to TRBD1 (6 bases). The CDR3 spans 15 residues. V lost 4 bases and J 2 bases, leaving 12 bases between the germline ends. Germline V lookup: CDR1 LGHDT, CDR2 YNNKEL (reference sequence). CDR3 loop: CASSPLTGPGNTIYF. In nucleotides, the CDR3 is TGTGCCAGCAGCCCCTTAACAGGGCCTGGAAACACCATATATTTT.

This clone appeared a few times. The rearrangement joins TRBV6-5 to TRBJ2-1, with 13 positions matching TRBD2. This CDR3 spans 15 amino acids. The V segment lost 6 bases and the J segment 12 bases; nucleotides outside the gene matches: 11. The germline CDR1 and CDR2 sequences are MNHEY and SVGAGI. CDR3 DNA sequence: TGTGCCAGCAGGGAGACTAGCGGGGGGTCCCGGGTGCAGTTCTTC. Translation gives CASRETSGGSRVQFF.

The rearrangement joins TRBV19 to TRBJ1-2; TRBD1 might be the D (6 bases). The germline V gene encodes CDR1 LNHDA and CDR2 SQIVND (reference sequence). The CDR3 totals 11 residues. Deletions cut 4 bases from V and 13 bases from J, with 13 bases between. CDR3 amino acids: CASSNDRTLTF. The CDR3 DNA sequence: TGTGCCAGTAGTAACGACAGGACCCTCACCTTC.

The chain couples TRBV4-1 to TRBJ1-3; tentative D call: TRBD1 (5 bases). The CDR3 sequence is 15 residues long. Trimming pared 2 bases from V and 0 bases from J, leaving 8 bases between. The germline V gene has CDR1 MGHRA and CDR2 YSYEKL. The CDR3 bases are TGCGCCAGCAGCCAAACAGGAGCCTCTGGAAACACCATATATTTT. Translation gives CASSQTGASGNTIYF.

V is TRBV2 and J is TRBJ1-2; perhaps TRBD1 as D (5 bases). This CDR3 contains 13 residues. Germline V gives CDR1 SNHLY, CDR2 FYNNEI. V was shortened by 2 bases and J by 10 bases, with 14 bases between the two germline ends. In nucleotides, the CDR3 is TGTGCCAGCAGTGAAATGGCAGGGAGGATCTACACCTTC. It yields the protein CASSEMAGRIYTF.

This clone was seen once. The CDR3 DNA follows: TGTGCCAGCAGCTTAAACGGGGACACTAACAATGAGCAGTTCTTC. Translating it yields CASSLNGDTNNEQFF. The chain uses TRBV13 and TRBJ2-1; perhaps TRBD1 as D (6 bases). Germline V gene lookup returns CDR1 PRHDT and CDR2 FYEKMQ (reference sequence). The CDR3 length is 15 residues. The V end was cut by 2 bases, the J end by 5 bases, with 13 bases between. Based on the CDR3 plus reference TRBV13 and TRBJ2-1, the full variable domain is AAGVIQSPRHLIKEKRETATLKCYPIPRHDTVYWYQQGPGQDPQFLISFYEKMQSDKGSIPDRFSAQQFSDYHSELNMSSLELGDSALYFCASSLNGDTNNEQFFGPGTRLTVL.

The CDR3 loop reads CASSSGVYQPQHF. The CDR3 DNA reads as TGTGCCAGCTCTTCAGGGGTGTACCAGCCCCAGCATTTT. The chain employs TRBV18 and TRBJ1-5, with D perhaps matching TRBD1 (6 bases). Trimming took off 6 bases at V and 7 bases at J, with 13 bases between the two ends. Germline CDR1 KGHSH, CDR2 LQKENI. The CDR3 runs 13 residues.

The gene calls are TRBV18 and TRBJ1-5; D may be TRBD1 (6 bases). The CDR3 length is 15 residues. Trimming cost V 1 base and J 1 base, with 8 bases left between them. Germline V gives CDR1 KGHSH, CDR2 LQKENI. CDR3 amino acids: CASSPRTASNQPQHF. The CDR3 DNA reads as TGTGCCAGCTCACCACGGACAGCCAGCAATCAGCCCCAGCATTTT.

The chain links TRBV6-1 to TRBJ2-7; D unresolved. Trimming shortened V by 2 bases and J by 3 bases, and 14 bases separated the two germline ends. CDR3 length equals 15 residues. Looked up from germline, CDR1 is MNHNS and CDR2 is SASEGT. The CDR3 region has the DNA TGTGCCAGCAGTGAACTTTGGGTGGCCAACTACGAGCAGTACTTC. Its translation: CASSELWVANYEQYF.

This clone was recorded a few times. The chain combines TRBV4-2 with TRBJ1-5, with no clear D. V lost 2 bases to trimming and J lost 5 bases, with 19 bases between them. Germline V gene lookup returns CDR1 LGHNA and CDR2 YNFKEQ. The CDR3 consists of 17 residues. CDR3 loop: CASSQTWRGRADQPQHF. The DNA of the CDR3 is TGTGCCAGCAGCCAAACCTGGAGAGGGAGAGCCGATCAGCCCCAGCATTTT.

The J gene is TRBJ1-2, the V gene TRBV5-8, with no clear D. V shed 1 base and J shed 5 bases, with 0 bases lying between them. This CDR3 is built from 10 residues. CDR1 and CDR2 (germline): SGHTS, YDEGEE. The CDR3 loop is CASSLYGYTF. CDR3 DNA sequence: TGTGCCAGCAGCTTGTATGGCTACACCTTC.

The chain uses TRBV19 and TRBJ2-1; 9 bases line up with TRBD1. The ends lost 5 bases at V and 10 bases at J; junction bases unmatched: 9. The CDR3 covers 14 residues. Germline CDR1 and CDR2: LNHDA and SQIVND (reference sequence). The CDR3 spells CASSVTTGGGEQFF. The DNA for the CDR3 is TGTGCCAGTAGTGTCACAACAGGGGGCGGGGAGCAGTTCTTC.

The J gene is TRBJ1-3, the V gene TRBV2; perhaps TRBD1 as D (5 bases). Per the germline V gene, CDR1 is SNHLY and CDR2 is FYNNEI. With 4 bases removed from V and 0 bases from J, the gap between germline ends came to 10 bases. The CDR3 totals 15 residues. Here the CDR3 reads CASSAMGVSGNTIYF. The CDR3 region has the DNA TGTGCCAGCAGTGCGATGGGGGTCTCTGGAAACACCATATATTTT.